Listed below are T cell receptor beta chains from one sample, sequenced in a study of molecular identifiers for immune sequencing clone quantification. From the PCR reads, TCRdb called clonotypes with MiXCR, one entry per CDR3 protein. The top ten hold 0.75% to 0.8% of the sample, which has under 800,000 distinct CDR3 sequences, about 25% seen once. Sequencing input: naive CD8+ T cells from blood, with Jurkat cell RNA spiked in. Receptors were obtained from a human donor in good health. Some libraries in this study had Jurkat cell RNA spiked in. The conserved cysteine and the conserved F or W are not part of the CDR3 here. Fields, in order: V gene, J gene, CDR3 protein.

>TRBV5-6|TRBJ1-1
ASSLGGFGTEAF
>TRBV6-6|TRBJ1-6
ASSYRQNSPLH
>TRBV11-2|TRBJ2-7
ASSGNETPGSYEPH
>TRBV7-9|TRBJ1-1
ASSIQGSAAAF
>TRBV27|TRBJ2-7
ASSLKAGSSYEQY
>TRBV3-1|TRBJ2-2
ASSQDQGVRGTGELF
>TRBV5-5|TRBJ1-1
ASSLQWAGMNTEAF
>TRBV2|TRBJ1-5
ASSETESNQPQH
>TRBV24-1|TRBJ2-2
ATSDRGLQETGELF
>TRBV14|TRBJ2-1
ASSQKGRHSSYNEQF
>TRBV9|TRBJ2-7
ASSVGTGAHEQY
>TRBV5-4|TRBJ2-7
ASSLTAGGRAVWQY
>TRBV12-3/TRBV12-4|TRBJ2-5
ASSQVAGLQETQY
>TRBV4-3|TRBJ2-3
TSSQRLADTDTQY
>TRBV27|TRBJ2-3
ASSQTSGSQY
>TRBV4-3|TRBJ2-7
ASSPTTGYEQY
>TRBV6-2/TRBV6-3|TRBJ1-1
ASSFEDRGTEAF
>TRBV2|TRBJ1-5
ASSEALPPAPQH
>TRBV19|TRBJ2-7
ASSISGGGVNSYEQY
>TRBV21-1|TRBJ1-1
ASSEPLEGTLKRAPPF
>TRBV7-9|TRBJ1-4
ASSWEGQGEKLF
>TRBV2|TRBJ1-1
ASSEPGQGAF
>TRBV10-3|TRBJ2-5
AISETSSGSNELQETQY
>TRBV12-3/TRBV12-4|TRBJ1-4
ASSPSTGEVLNEKLF
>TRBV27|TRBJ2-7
ASSLQGAVYEQY
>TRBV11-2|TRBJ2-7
ASSFGSPSGYEQY
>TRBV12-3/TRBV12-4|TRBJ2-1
ASSLGTGIHNEQF
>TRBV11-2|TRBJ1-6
ASSLASGSLH
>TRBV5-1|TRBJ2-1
ASSLRWGAYNEQF